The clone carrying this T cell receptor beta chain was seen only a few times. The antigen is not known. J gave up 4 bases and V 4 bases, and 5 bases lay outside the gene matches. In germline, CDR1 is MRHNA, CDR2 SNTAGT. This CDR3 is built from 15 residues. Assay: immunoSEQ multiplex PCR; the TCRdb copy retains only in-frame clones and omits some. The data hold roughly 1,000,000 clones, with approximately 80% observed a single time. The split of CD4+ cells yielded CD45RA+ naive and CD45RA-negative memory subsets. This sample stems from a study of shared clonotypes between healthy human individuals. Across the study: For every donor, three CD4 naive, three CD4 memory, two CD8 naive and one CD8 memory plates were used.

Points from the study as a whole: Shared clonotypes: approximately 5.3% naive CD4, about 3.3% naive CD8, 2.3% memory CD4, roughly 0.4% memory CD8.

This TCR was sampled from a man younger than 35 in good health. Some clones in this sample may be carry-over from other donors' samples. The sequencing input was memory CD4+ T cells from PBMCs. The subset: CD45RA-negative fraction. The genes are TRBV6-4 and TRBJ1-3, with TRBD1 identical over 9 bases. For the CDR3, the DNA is TGTGCCAGCAGTGGGGACAGGGTGGCCGGAAACACCATATATTTT. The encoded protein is CASSGDRVAGNTIYF.